The source of this T cell receptor (beta chain) is a study of patients with pleural tuberculosis (dated by TCRdb to the mid-2010s). According to the germline V gene (reference sequence), CDR1 reads SEHNR and CDR2 reads FQNEAQ. Trimming takes 2 bases from V and 1 base from J, and the germline ends sit 8 bases apart. Reading from cysteine to phenylalanine, the CDR3 counts 14 amino acids. The kept DNA is CDR3 alone, 42 bases in frame from the first base. This clonotype was counted at least ten times. This clone's antigen is unknown. Nothing much larger sits one base from this clone, and base qualities are not available. Data came from an Illumina Genome Analyzer IIx. Clones were called with MiXCR by TCRdb after fastp trimmed the public reads at Q25, and only in-frame beta chains were retained. CDR3 protein duplicates are merged, each entry listing the most common genes and DNA. In this sample the table shows about 29,000 distinct CDR3 sequences, 15% to 20% of which occur a single time. Approximately 3.7% of the sample rests with the top ten.

The sequence was obtained from a human donor with pleural tuberculosis. The chain is assembled from TRBV7-9 and TRBJ2-5, with the D segment possibly TRBD1 or TRBD2, each aligning over 6 bases. Input material: peripheral blood. The bases read TGTGCCAGCAGCTTAAGGGGGGCCCAAGAGACCCAGTACTTC. Its coded protein is CASSLRGAQETQYF.